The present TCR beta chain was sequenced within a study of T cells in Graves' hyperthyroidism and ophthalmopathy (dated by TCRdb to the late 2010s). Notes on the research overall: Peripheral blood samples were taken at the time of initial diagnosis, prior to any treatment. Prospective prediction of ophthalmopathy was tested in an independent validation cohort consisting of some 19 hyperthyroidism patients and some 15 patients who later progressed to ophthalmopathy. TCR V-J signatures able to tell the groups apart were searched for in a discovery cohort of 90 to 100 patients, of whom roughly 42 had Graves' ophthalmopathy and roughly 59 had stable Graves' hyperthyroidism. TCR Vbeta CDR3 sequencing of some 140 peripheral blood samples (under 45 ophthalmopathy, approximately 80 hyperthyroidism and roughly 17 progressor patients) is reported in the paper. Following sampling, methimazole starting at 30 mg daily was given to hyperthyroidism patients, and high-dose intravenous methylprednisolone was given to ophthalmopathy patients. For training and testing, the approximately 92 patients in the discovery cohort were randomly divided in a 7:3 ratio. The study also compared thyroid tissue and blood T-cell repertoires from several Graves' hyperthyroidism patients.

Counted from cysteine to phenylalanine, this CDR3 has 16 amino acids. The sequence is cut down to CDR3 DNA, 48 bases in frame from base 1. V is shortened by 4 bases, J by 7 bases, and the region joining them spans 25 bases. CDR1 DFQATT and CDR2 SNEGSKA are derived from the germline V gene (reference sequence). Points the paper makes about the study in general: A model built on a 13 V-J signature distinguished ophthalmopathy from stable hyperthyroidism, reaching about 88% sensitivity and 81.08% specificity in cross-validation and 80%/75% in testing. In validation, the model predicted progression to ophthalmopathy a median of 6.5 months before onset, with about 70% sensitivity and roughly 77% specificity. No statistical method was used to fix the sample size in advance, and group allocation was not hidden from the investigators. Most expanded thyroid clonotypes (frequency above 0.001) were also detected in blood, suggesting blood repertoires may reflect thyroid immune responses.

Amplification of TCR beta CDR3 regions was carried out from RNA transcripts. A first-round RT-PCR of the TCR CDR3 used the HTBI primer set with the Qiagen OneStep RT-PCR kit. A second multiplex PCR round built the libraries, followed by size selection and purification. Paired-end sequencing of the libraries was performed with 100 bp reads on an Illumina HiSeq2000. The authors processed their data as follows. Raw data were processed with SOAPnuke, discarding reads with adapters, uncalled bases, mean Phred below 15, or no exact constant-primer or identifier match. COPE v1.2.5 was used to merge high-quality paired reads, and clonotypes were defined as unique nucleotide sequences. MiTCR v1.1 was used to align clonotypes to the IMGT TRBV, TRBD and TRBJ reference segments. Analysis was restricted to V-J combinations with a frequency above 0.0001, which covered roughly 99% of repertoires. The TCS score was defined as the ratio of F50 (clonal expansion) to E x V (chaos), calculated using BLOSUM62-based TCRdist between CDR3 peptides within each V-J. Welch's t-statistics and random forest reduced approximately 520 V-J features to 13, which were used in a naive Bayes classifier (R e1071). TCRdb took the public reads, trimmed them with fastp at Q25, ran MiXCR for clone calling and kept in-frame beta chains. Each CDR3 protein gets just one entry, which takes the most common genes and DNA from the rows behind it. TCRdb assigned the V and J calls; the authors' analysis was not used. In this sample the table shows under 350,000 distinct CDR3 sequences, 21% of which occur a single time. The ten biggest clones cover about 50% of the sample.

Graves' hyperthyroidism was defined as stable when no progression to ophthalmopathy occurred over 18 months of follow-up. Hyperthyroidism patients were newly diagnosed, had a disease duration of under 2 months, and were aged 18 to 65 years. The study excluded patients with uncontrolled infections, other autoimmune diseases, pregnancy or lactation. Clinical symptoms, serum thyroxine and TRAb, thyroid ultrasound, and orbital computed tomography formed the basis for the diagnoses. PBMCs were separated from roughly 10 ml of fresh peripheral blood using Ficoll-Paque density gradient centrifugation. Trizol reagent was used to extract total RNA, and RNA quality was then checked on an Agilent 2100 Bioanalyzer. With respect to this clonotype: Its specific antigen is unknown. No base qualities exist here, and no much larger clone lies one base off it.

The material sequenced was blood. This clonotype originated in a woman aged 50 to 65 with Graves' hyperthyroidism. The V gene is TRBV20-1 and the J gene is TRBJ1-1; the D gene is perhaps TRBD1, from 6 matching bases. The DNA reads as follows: TGCAGTGCTACCGGAGGGGGGGGGGGGCGCCTAGATGAAGCTTTCTTT. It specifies CSATGGGGGRLDEAFF.